This T cell receptor (beta chain) was retrieved from a study of long-term antiretroviral therapy in people with HIV. An immunoSEQ assay, version v3.0, was performed at survey level. Sequencing targeted 40,000-50,000 T-cell genomes per sample. Assay used: immunoSEQ multiplex PCR; TCRdb lists only in-frame clones, some missing. This sample has over 15,000 clones, with about nine tenths found just once. Every participant gave one or more pre-ART and two or more post-ART PBMC samples. The CDR3 has 17 residues. The germline V gene has CDR1 SGHRS and CDR2 YFSETQ. The J segment lost 8 bases and the V segment lost 0 bases, leaving 13 bases of the junction unmatched.

The chain uses TRBV5-1 and TRBJ2-2, with 7 bases aligning to TRBD1. The sample consisted of unsorted PBMCs, taken 0.5 years after starting antiretroviral therapy. This TCR derives from a man between 35 and 55 years old with HIV. The CDR3 is CASSLAGTDLSAGELFF. In DNA form, the CDR3 reads TGCGCCAGCAGCTTGGCCGGGACAGATCTTTCGGCAGGGGAGCTGTTTTTT.